This entry lists 6 T cell receptor beta chains sequenced from one sample in a study of T-cell reconstitution after alpha-beta-depleted transplantation in children. Unique molecular identifiers were incorporated when the TCRbeta library was constructed. A single record per CDR3 protein comes from TCRdb applying MiXCR to the PCR reads. Among roughly 340,000 distinct CDR3 sequences listed, roughly 16% were seen once. The source was PBMCs, mostly from graft donor cells, collected 360 days after TCRalphabeta/CD19-depleted stem cell transplant. The receptors were sampled from a male patient aged 2 to 10 who had a stem cell transplant for acute lymphoblastic leukemia, so the T cells may come from the graft donor.

This clonotype was seen repeatedly, ten times or more. This sequence joins TRBV14 and TRBJ1-6, with D perhaps matching TRBD1 (5 bases). This CDR3 contains 14 residues. CDR1 and CDR2 (germline): SGHDN, FVKESK. Trimming removed 4 bases from V and 8 bases from J, with 12 bases in between. The DNA for the CDR3 is TGTGCCAGCAGCCCGGGACGTTCCCATTCACCCCTCCACTTT. It translates to CASSPGRSHSPLHF.

This chain links TRBV6-8 with TRBJ1-5; D is possibly TRBD1 (5 bases). V was cut by 9 bases and J by 1 base, with 13 bases left in between. The CDR3 covers 14 residues. CDR1 is MNHGY, CDR2 SAAAGT, per germline. CDR3 sequence: CARPRQRSNQPQHF. The CDR3 DNA reads TGTGCCAGACCTCGACAGAGAAGCAATCAGCCCCAGCATTTT.

This clonotype was seen many times. The rearrangement links TRBV24-1 to TRBJ2-3; 8 positions match TRBD2. Looked up from germline, CDR1 is KGHDR and CDR2 is SFDVKD. This CDR3 comprises 15 residues. Trimming removed 0 bases from V and 6 bases from J; junction bases left unmatched: 4. Written as DNA, the CDR3 is TGTGCCACCAGTGATTTGACTAGCGGCGGGGATACGCAGTATTTT. Translating gives CATSDLTSGGDTQYF.

This clonotype was counted many times. V gene TRBV9 combines with J gene TRBJ2-3; 12 positions agree with TRBD2. Germline trimming cut 3 bases from V and 5 bases from J; bases unmatched to any gene: 16. CDR1 is SGDLS and CDR2 is YYNGEE in the germline V gene. The CDR3 runs 19 residues. The CDR3: CASSASAASGRAAGDTQYF. The DNA of the CDR3 is TGTGCCAGCAGCGCATCCGCCGCTAGCGGGAGGGCCGCTGGAGATACGCAGTATTTT.

The J gene is TRBJ2-5, the V gene TRBV4-3; 7 bases are a match to TRBD1. CDR3 length equals 15 residues. Germline CDR1 and CDR2: LGHNA and YSLEER. The V and J ends lost 1 base and 0 bases, in that order; junction bases with no gene match: 2. In DNA, the CDR3 is TGCGCCAGCAGCCAAGGGACAGGCGACCAAGAGACCCAGTACTTC. Protein sequence: CASSQGTGDQETQYF.

In the case of this clonotype: A read error may explain this, as a much larger clone is one base away. No conserved phenylalanine or tryptophan is present at the end of the CDR3, so a read error is the likely explanation. The chain couples TRBV4-1 to TRBJ2-3, with unresolved D. Germline V gives CDR1 MGHRA, CDR2 YSYEKL. Deletions cut 4 bases from V and 4 bases from J, with 9 bases between. CDR3 size: 13 residues. This chain's CDR3 is CASSPRGPDTQYC. The DNA for the CDR3 is TGCGCCAGCAGCCCCCGCGGACCAGATACGCAGTATTGT.